Below are 28 T cell receptor beta chains sequenced from a single sample in a study of CD8+ T cells in alopecia areata. Investigators isolated RNA and reverse transcribed it into cDNA to act as the sequencing template. Some clones are missing from TCRdb's copy, which holds only in-frame ones; the method was immunoSEQ multiplex PCR. The table records about 150,000 clones, more than 45% of them present only once. Sample: CD8+ T cells sorted from blood, taken at week 0. The receptors stem from a human donor with alopecia areata.

This clone has only a few counts. J is TRBJ1-1 and V is TRBV29-1, with TRBD1 identical over 7 bases. Trimming took 7 bases from V and 4 from J; bases not matched to a gene: 12. The length of the CDR3 is 14 residues. Per the germline V gene, CDR1 is SQVTM and CDR2 is ANQGSEA. The CDR3 sequence is CSAPGTAQSTEAFF. The CDR3 bases are TGCAGCGCCCCCGGGACAGCCCAAAGCACTGAAGCTTTCTTT.

This clone occurred a few times. V usage is TRBV10-2 and J usage is TRBJ1-5, with D possibly TRBD1 on 5 matching bases. Trimming took off 2 bases at V and 2 bases at J, with 10 bases between the two ends. From germline, CDR1 is WSHSY and CDR2 SAAADI. CDR3 length: 15 residues. CDR3 DNA: TGCGCCAGCAGTGAGACGCGCAGGGGCAATCAGCCCCAGCATTTT. It codes for CASSETRRGNQPQHF.

The chain links TRBV7-6 to TRBJ2-5; D is perhaps TRBD2 (5 bases). The CDR3 has 15 amino acids. Deletions cut 0 bases from V and 3 bases from J, with 11 bases between. From germline, CDR1 is SGHVS and CDR2 FNYEAQ. CDR3 residues: CASSLAWRKEETQYF. The DNA for the CDR3 is TGTGCCAGCAGCTTAGCATGGAGGAAGGAAGAGACCCAGTACTTC. Based on the CDR3 plus reference TRBV7-6 and TRBJ2-5, the full variable domain is GAGVSQSPRYKVTKRGQDVALRCDPISGHVSLYWYRQALGQGPEFLTYFNYEAQQDKSGLPNDRFSAERPEGSISTLTIQRTEQRDSAMYRCASSLAWRKEETQYFGPGTRLLVL.

The rearrangement links TRBV9 to TRBJ2-1, with D unresolved. The CDR3 contains 13 residues. Trimming removed 1 base from V and 6 bases from J, with 8 bases in between. Looked up from germline, CDR1 is SGDLS and CDR2 is YYNGEE. This CDR3 reads CASSVHQGNEQFF. The CDR3 coding sequence is TGTGCCAGCAGCGTACACCAAGGCAATGAGCAGTTCTTC.

This clone was detected a few times. The rearrangement links TRBV19 to TRBJ1-2; D gene uncertain. V lost 4 bases and J lost 3, with 12 bases in between. Germline CDR1 LNHDA, CDR2 SQIVND (reference sequence). This CDR3 has 14 residues. The CDR3 DNA is TGTGCCAGTAGTAATGGGTCCTCCTACTATGGCTACACCTTC. Translation gives CASSNGSSYYGYTF.

This CDR3 is CSVEVAGRVGYTF. In DNA, the CDR3 is TGCAGCGTTGAAGTTGCGGGGAGGGTGGGCTACACCTTC. The chain couples TRBV29-1 to TRBJ1-2; D is unclear. The CDR3 contains 13 residues. The germline V gene has CDR1 SQVTM and CDR2 ANQGSEA. Trimming removed 1 base from V and 8 bases from J, with 14 bases in between.

The CDR3 sequence is CASSLRARGAKNIQYF. In nucleotides, the CDR3 is TGTGCCAGCAGCTTGAGGGCCCGGGGAGCCAAAAACATTCAGTACTTC. The rearrangement uses TRBV7-8 and TRBJ2-4; a weak D match, TRBD2 (5 bases). This CDR3 is 16 amino acids long. V was trimmed by 3 bases and J by 0 bases, leaving 12 bases between them. Germline values: CDR1 SGHVS, CDR2 FQNEAQ.

The gene calls are TRBV13 and TRBJ2-5, with no clear D. The CDR3 has 12 amino acids. V was trimmed by 5 bases and J by 0 bases, leaving 4 bases between them. Germline V lookup: CDR1 PRHDT, CDR2 FYEKMQ (reference sequence). This CDR3 is CASSGDQETQYF. The CDR3 region has the DNA TGTGCCAGCAGCGGGGACCAAGAGACCCAGTACTTC. The whole variable domain, remainder taken from reference TRBV13 and TRBJ2-5, is AAGVIQSPRHLIKEKRETATLKCYPIPRHDTVYWYQQGPGQDPQFLISFYEKMQSDKGSIPDRFSAQQFSDYHSELNMSSLELGDSALYFCASSGDQETQYFGPGTRLLVL.

This clone has more than one count but fewer than ten. The chain carries TRBV5-6 and TRBJ2-7; 8 bases fit TRBD2. J gave up 2 bases and V 2 bases, and 3 bases lay outside the gene matches. The CDR3 is 14 residues long. In germline, CDR1 is SGHDT, CDR2 YYEEEE. CDR3 sequence reads: CASSLAGEAYEQYF. In nucleotides, the CDR3 is TGTGCCAGCAGCTTAGCGGGGGAGGCCTACGAGCAGTACTTC.

This sequence joins TRBV9 and TRBJ1-5, with a tentative D call TRBD1 (6 bases). CDR3 length: 13 amino acids. V lost 3 bases, J lost 6 bases, and 10 bases lay in between. From germline, CDR1 is SGDLS and CDR2 YYNGEE. CDR3 in DNA: TGTGCCAGCAGCGAAACGGACAGTCAGCCCCAGCATTTT. Its protein is CASSETDSQPQHF.

This clone was detected only a few times. Distinct nucleotide sequences in the sample also encode this CDR3. The gene calls are TRBV30 and TRBJ1-1; D ambiguous. The CDR3 is 11 residues long. The V end was cut by 2 bases, the J end by 6 bases, with 7 bases between. CDR1 GTSNPN and CDR2 SVGIG come from the germline V gene (reference sequence). CDR3 in amino acids: CAWSPGAEAFF. In DNA form, the CDR3 reads TGTGCCTGGAGTCCCGGGGCTGAAGCTTTCTTT.

This clone showed up just a few times. This chain links TRBV29-1 with TRBJ2-2; TRBD1 might be the D (6 bases). V was trimmed by 4 bases and J by 2 bases, leaving 11 bases between them. CDR1 is SQVTM, CDR2 ANQGSEA, per germline. This CDR3 contains 14 residues. CDR3 region: CSVAAGANTGELFF. CDR3 in DNA: TGCAGCGTTGCCGCAGGGGCAAACACCGGGGAGCTGTTTTTT.

The chain uses TRBV7-6 and TRBJ2-3, with 11 positions matching TRBD2. The junction had 4 bases not matched to a gene; V was cut back by 1 base and J by 4 bases. Germline-derived CDR1 and CDR2 are SGHVS and FNYEAQ. The CDR3 is made up of 16 amino acids. The CDR3 reads CASSLDASGGSDTQYF. The CDR3 DNA reads as TGTGCCAGCAGCTTAGATGCTAGCGGGGGGTCAGATACGCAGTATTTT.

V and J are TRBV29-1 and TRBJ2-1; perhaps TRBD2 as D (5 bases). The CDR3 is 13 amino acids. CDR1 and CDR2 from the germline V gene are SQVTM and ANQGSEA. V was pared by 3 bases and J by 4 bases, with 10 bases between. In DNA form, the CDR3 reads TGCAGCGTTGACGGCGGCGGGTACAATGAGCAGTTCTTC. It codes for CSVDGGGYNEQFF.

This clone came up a few times. The V gene is TRBV14, the J gene TRBJ2-1; 7 nucleotides line up with TRBD1. The CDR3 covers 15 residues. The germline CDR1 and CDR2 sequences are SGHDN and FVKESK. J gave up 4 bases and V 0 bases, and 3 bases lay outside the gene matches. The CDR3 DNA reads TGTGCCAGCAGCCAAGATACGGGACAGTACAATGAGCAGTTCTTC. This sequence encodes CASSQDTGQYNEQFF.

The rearrangement links TRBV29-1 to TRBJ2-7; TRBD1 agrees at 8 bases. Germline V gene lookup returns CDR1 SQVTM and CDR2 ANQGSEA. J lost 2 bases, V lost 4 bases, and 1 base had no gene match. The length of the CDR3 is 12 residues. The DNA for the CDR3 is TGCAGCGTTGTACAGGGGGCCTACGAGCAGTACTTC. Translation: CSVVQGAYEQYF.

V usage is TRBV27 and J usage is TRBJ1-6; possibly TRBD1 for D (5 bases). The germline V gene has CDR1 MNHEY and CDR2 SMNVEV (reference sequence). The CDR3 runs 12 residues. Trimming left V 4 bases short and J 10 bases short, with 8 bases between. The CDR3 DNA sequence: TGTGCCAGCAGTTCCAGGGACTCACCCCTCCACTTT. Translation gives CASSSRDSPLHF.

This chain links TRBV4-3 with TRBJ2-7; unclear D gene. Trimming stripped 0 bases from V and 7 bases from J, with 10 bases between. Per germline, CDR1 LGHNA and CDR2 YSLEER. This CDR3 spans 13 amino acids. The CDR3 protein is CASSQESQEEQYF. Written as DNA, the CDR3 is TGCGCCAGCAGCCAAGAATCTCAGGAGGAGCAGTACTTC.

This clone was counted between two and nine times. The V and J genes are TRBV28 and TRBJ2-6; no reliable D call. V was clipped by 0 bases and J by 0 bases, with 9 bases between them. The V gene's germline CDR1 is MDHEN and CDR2 SYDVKM. This CDR3 contains 17 residues. The chain's CDR3 is CASSLWGRSSGANVLTF. Here the CDR3 DNA reads TGTGCCAGCAGTTTATGGGGCAGGAGCTCTGGGGCCAACGTCCTGACTTTC. Full variable domain (missing parts from reference TRBV28 and TRBJ2-6): DVKVTQSSRYLVKRTGEKVFLECVQDMDHENMFWYRQDPGLGLRLIYFSYDVKMKEKGDIPEGYSVSREKKERFSLILESASTNQTSMYLCASSLWGRSSGANVLTFGAGSRLTVL.

The rearrangement links TRBV7-9 to TRBJ2-3, with D hard to call. V was trimmed by 2 bases and J by 2 bases, leaving 11 bases between them. The CDR3 covers 15 residues. CDR1 is SEHNR, CDR2 FQNEAQ, per germline (reference sequence). CDR3 in amino acids: CASSLRQSLTDTQYF. As DNA, the CDR3 is TGTGCCAGCAGCTTAAGGCAGAGTCTCACAGATACGCAGTATTTT.

CDR3 in DNA: TGTGCCAGCAGTTATCGGGACAGTGGATATGGCTACACCTTC. Translating gives CASSYRDSGYGYTF. The chain uses TRBV6-5 and TRBJ1-2, with 7 bases lining up with TRBD1. V lost 3 bases and J lost 5; bases outside the gene matches: 6. Germline V lookup: CDR1 MNHEY, CDR2 SVGAGI. The CDR3 covers 14 residues.

The chain combines TRBV10-2 with TRBJ2-2; no definite D call. Trimming stripped 3 bases from V and 3 bases from J, with 5 bases between. CDR3 size: 13 residues. Germline V CDR1 and CDR2: WSHSY, SAAADI. The CDR3 DNA reads as TGCGCCAGCAGTGAAGGGTACACCGGGGAGCTGTTTTTT. This sequence encodes CASSEGYTGELFF.

The chain has TRBV5-6 and TRBJ2-2; D unclear. The CDR3 extends over 13 amino acids. Trimming took 0 bases from V and 8 from J, leaving 8 bases between them. The germline V gene has CDR1 SGHDT and CDR2 YYEEEE. The DNA of the CDR3 is TGTGCCAGCAGCTTGGGATCTAGAGGGGAGCTGTTTTTT. As protein: CASSLGSRGELFF. Full variable domain (rest looked up from reference TRBV5-6 and TRBJ2-2): DAGVTQSPTHLIKTRGQQVTLRCSPKSGHDTVSWYQQALGQGPQFIFQYYEEEERQRGNFPDRFSGHQFPNYSSELNVNALLLGDSALYLCASSLGSRGELFFGEGSRLTVL.

The J gene is TRBJ2-3, the V gene TRBV5-5; no firm D call. The V end lost 4 bases, the J end lost 5 bases, and 5 bases lay between the germline ends. The germline gives CDR1 SGHKS, CDR2 YYEKEE (reference sequence). The CDR3 is 11 residues long. The CDR3 nucleotides read TGTGCCAGCAGCACGGGAGATACGCAGTATTTT. Translating it yields CASSTGDTQYF. Based on the CDR3 plus reference TRBV5-5 and TRBJ2-3, the full variable domain is DAGVTQSPTHLIKTRGQQVTLRCSPISGHKSVSWYQQVLGQGPQFIFQYYEKEERGRGNFPDRFSARQFPNYSSELNVNALLLGDSALYLCASSTGDTQYFGPGTRLTVL.

This clone was picked up a small number of times. The V and J genes are TRBV5-1 and TRBJ2-3, with 16 bases that match TRBD2. With 2 bases clipped from V and 5 bases from J, the junction kept 14 bases outside the gene matches. CDR1 is SGHRS and CDR2 is YFSETQ in the germline V gene. This CDR3 comprises 20 residues. CDR3 coding DNA: TGCGCCAGCAGCTTAAGAGGACCGGGACTAGCGGGGGGGCCGGTAGATACGCAGTATTTT. Its protein product is CASSLRGPGLAGGPVDTQYF.

This rearrangement joins TRBV29-1 to TRBJ1-1, with 9 bases fitting TRBD1. Germline values: CDR1 SQVTM, CDR2 ANQGSEA. J lost 4 bases, V lost 1 base, and 10 bases had no gene match. This CDR3 has 16 residues. The CDR3 sequence is CSVEGPLTGGGTEAFF. DNA of the CDR3: TGCAGCGTTGAAGGTCCCCTGACAGGGGGAGGCACTGAAGCTTTCTTT.

There are a few counts of this clone. The chain combines TRBV4-3 with TRBJ2-5, with D possibly matching TRBD2 (6 bases). The CDR3 has 17 residues. From germline, CDR1 is LGHNA and CDR2 YSLEER. Trimming stripped 0 bases from V and 5 bases from J, with 19 bases between. CDR3 protein: CASSQDQGRRGGETQYF. The CDR3 DNA reads as TGCGCCAGCAGCCAAGATCAAGGAAGGCGGGGAGGCGAGACCCAGTACTTC.

This clone was counted between two and nine times. CDR3 region: CSADGGANYNEQFF. In DNA form, the CDR3 reads TGCAGCGCCGACGGGGGGGCCAACTACAATGAGCAGTTCTTC. V is TRBV29-1 and J is TRBJ2-1; 8 nucleotides agree with TRBD2. V shed 7 bases, J shed 3 bases, and the junction held 8 bases outside the gene matches. This CDR3 contains 14 residues. Germline CDR1 and CDR2: SQVTM and ANQGSEA.